This T cell receptor beta chain originates from a study of blood T cells in healthy people across ages. Study-wide findings and caveats: A strong correlation between TCR beta diversity and naive T cell percentage was seen. Unknown donor CMV status possibly confounded expanded clonotype changes.

Donor samples were obtained from healthy Caucasian individuals from Russia, aged about 6 to 100. Per sample, extraction of total RNA gave at least 6 micrograms in every case. Primers used in a second PCR of about 6 to 11 cycles were a sample-barcoded 5' primer and a J-beta primer mix. TCRdb re-called the 5' RACE reads with MiXCR, one entry per CDR3 protein. The repertoire holds some 1.4 million distinct CDR3 sequences, with roughly 40% as singletons. About this clonotype itself: No antigen is known for it.

The sample comprised blood. The source is a woman under 30 in good health.

Here the CDR3 reads CASSLGLAGLANVLTF. As DNA, the CDR3 is TGCGCCAGCAGCTTGGGACTAGCGGGACTTGCCAACGTCCTGACTTTC. This chain connects TRBV5-1 to TRBJ2-6, with TRBD2 matching over 11 bases. V shed 0 bases and J 7 bases; nucleotides not matched to a gene: 3. CDR1 and CDR2 (germline): SGHRS, YFSETQ. The CDR3 has 16 residues.